This entry describes one T cell receptor (beta chain). Repertoires were generated with immunoSEQ multiplex PCR, while TCRdb's copy carries only in-frame clones and drops some. The sample carries about 100,000 clones, 95% to 97% recorded once. This sample is drawn from a study of OX40 agonist ivuxolimab in advanced cancers. Trimming removed 6 bases at V and 1 base at J, with 12 bases between. Germline lookup yields CDR1 LNHDA and CDR2 SQIVND (reference sequence). CDR3 length: 14 amino acids. Sequenced material: CD4+ or CD8+ T cells sorted from blood, taken in a trial of the OX40 agonist ivuxolimab. This TCR came from an adult with an advanced solid tumor such as melanoma, head and neck, liver or kidney cancer. The chain recombines TRBV19 with TRBJ1-1, with D tentatively TRBD1 (5 bases). DNA of the CDR3: TGTGCCAGTAGGACCCTCGGGGCGAACACTGAAGCTTTCTTT. It specifies CASRTLGANTEAFF.